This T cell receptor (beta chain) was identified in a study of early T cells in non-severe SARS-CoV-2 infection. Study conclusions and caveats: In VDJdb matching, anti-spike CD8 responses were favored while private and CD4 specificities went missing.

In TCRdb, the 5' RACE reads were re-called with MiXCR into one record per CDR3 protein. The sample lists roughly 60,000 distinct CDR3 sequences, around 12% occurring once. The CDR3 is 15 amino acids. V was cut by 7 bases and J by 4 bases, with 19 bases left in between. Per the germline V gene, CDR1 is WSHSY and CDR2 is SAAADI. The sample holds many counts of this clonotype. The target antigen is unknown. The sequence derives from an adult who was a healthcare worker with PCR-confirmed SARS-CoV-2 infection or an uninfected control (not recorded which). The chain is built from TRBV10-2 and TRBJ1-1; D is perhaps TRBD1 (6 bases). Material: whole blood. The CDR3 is CASIALGGGSTEAFF. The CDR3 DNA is TGCGCCAGCATCGCGTTGGGAGGGGGAAGCACTGAAGCTTTCTTT.